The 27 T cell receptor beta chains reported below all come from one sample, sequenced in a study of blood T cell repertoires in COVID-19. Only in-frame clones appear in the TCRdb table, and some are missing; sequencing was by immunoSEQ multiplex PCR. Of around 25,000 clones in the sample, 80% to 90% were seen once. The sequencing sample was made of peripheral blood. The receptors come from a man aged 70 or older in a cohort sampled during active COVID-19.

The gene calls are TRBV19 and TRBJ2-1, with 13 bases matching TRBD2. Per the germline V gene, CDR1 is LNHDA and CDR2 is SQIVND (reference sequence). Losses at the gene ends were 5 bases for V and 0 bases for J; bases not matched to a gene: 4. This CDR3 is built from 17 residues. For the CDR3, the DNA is TGTGCCAGTAGTCCCAGGACTAGCGGGAGCTCCTACAATGAGCAGTTCTTC. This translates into CASSPRTSGSSYNEQFF. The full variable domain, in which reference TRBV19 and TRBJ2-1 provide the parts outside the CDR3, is DGGITQSPKYLFRKEGQNVTLSCEQNLNHDAMYWYRQDPGQGLRLIYYSQIVNDFQKGDIAEGYSVSREKKESFPLTVTSAQKNPTAFYLCASSPRTSGSSYNEQFFGPGTRLTVL.

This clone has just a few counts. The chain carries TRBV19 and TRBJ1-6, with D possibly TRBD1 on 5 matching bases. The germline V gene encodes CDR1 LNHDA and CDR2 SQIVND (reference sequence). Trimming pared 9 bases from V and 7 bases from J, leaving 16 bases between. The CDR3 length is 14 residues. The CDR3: CASRIREENSPLHF. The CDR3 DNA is TGTGCCAGCCGGATCAGGGAGGAGAATTCACCCCTCCACTTT.

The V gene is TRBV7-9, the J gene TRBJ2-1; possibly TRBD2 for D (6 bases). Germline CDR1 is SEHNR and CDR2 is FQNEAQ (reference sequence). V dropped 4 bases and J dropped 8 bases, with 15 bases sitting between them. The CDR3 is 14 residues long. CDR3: CASSWVGSRDEQFF. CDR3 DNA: TGTGCCAGCAGCTGGGTCGGGAGTAGGGATGAGCAGTTCTTC.

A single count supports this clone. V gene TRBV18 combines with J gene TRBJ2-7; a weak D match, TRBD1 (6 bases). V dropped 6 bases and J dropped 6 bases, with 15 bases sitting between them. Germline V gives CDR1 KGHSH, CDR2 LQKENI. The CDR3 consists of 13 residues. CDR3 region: CASSLTGSGEQYF. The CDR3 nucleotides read TGTGCCAGCTCGCTTACAGGGTCCGGCGAGCAGTACTTC.

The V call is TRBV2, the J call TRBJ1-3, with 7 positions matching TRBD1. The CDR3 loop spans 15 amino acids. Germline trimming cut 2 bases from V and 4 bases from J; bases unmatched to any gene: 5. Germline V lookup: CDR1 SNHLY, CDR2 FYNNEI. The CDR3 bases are TGTGCCAGCAGTGAAAGGGGGCGCGGGGGAAACACCATATATTTT. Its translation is CASSERGRGGNTIYF.

The CDR3 coding sequence is TGTGCCAGCAGCTTAAGTGGGACTAGCGGTGGGGCAGATACGCAGTATTTT. This codes for CASSLSGTSGGADTQYF. The rearrangement links TRBV7-9 to TRBJ2-3; 11 positions match TRBD2. This CDR3 contains 17 residues. In germline, CDR1 is SEHNR, CDR2 FQNEAQ (reference sequence). Losses at the gene ends were 2 bases for V and 4 bases for J; bases not matched to a gene: 8.

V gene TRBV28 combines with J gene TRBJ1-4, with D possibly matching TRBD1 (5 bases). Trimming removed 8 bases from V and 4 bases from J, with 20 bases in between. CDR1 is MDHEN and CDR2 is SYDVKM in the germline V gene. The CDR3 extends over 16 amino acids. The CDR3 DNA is TGTGCCAGCGGCCGACAGACGAATAAGGATAATGAAAAACTGTTTTTT. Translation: CASGRQTNKDNEKLFF.

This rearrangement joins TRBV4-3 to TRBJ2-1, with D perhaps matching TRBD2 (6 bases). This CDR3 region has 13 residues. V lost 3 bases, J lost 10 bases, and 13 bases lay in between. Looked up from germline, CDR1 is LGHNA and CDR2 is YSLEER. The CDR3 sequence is CASSQEPSEEQFF. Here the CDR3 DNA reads TGCGCCAGCAGCCAGGAACCTAGCGAGGAGCAGTTCTTC.

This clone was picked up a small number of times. In DNA form, the CDR3 reads TGTGCCAGCAGTGAAGTACATAGCGGGAGCTACGAGCAGTACTTC. The encoded protein is CASSEVHSGSYEQYF. V is TRBV2 and J is TRBJ2-7; 9 nucleotides match TRBD2. Unmatched junction bases numbered 4, after V lost 1 base and J lost 3 bases. CDR1 and CDR2 from the germline V gene are SNHLY and FYNNEI. This CDR3 spans 15 amino acids.

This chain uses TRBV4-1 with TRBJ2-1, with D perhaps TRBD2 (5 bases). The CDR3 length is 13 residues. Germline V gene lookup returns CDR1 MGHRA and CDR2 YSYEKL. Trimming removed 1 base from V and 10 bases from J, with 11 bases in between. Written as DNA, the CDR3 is TGCGCCAGCAGCCAAGCGGGAAGTCCCGAGCAGTTCTTC. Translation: CASSQAGSPEQFF.

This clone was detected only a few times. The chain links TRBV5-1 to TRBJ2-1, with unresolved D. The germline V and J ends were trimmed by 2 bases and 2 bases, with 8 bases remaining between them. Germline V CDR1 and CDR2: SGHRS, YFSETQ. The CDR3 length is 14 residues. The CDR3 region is CASSLPGTYNEQFF. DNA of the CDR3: TGCGCCAGCAGCTTACCCGGTACCTACAATGAGCAGTTCTTC.

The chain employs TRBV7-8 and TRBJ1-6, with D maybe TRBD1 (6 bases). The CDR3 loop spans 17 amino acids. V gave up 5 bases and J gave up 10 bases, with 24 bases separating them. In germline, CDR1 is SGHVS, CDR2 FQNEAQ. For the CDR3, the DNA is TGTGCCAGCAGCCCGCGTAGTCCTGGGGGCATCGGGTCACCCCTCCACTTT. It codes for CASSPRSPGGIGSPLHF.

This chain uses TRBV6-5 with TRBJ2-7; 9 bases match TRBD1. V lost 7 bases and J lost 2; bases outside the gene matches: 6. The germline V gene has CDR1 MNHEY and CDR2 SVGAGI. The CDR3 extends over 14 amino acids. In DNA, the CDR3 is TGTGCCAGCAACAGACAGGGGGATACCTACGAGCAGTACTTC. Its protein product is CASNRQGDTYEQYF.

This chain's CDR3 is CASSSGYSTDTQYF. The CDR3 region has the DNA TGTGCCAGCAGCTCGGGTTATAGCACAGATACGCAGTATTTT. V is TRBV7-3 and J is TRBJ2-3; unclear D gene. CDR1 and CDR2 (germline): SGHTA, FQGTGA. This CDR3 region has 14 residues. The V gene lost 4 bases and the J gene lost 0 bases, with 8 bases spanning the gap.

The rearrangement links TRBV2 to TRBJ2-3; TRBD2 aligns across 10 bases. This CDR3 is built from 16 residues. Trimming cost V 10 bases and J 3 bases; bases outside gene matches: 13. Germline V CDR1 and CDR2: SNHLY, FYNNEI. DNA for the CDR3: TGTGCCATCGTGTTTCTAACTAGCGGGACTACAGATACGCAGTATTTT. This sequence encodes CAIVFLTSGTTDTQYF.

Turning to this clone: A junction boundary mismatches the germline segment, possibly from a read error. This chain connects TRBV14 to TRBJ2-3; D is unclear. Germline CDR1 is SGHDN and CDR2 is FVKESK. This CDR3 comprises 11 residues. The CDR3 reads CASRGASPPLF. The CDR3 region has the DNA TGTGCCAGCAGGGGCGCTTCCCCACCACTTTTT.

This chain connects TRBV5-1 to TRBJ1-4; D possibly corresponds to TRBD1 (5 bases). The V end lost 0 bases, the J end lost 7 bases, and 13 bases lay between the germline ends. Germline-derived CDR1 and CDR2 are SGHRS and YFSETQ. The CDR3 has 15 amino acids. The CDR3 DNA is TGCGCCAGCAGCTTGGAGGGGTACCGGGCTGAAAAACTGTTTTTT. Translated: CASSLEGYRAEKLFF.

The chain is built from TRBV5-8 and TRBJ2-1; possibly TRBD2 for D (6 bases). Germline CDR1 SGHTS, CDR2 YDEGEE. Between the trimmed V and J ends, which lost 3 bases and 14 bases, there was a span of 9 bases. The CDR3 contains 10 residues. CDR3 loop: CASSSASEFF. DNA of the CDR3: TGTGCCAGCAGCTCTGCTAGCGAGTTCTTC.

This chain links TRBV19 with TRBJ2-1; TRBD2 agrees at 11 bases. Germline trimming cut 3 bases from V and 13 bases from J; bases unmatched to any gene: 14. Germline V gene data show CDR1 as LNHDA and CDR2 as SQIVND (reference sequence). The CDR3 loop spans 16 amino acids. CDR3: CASSILGTSGGTIQFF. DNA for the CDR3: TGTGCCAGTAGTATCCTTGGGACTAGCGGAGGAACTATCCAGTTCTTC.

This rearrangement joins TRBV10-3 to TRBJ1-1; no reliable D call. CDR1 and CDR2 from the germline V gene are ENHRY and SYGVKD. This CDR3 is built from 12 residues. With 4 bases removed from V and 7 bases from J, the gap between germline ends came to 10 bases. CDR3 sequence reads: CAISARGSEAFF. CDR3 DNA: TGTGCCATCAGTGCCAGAGGGAGTGAAGCTTTCTTT.

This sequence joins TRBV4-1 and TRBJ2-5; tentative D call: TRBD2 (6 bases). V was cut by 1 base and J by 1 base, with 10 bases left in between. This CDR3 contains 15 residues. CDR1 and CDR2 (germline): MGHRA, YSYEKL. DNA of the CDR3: TGCGCCAGCAGCCAAGCCGCGGGGATCCAAGAGACCCAGTACTTC. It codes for CASSQAAGIQETQYF.

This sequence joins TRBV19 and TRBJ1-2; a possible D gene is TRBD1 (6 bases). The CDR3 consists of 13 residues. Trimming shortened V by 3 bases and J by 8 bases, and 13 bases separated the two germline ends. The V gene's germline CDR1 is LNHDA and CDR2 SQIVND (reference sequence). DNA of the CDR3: TGTGCCAGTAGTATTCAGGGGTCCAGGGGCTACACCTTC. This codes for CASSIQGSRGYTF.

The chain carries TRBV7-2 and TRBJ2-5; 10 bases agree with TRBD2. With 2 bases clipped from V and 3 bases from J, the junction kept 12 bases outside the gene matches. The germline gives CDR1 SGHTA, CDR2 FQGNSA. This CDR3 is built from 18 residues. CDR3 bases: TGTGCCAGCAGCTTATGGTCCCGGGGACTAGCGACGAAAGAGACCCAGTACTTC. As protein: CASSLWSRGLATKETQYF.

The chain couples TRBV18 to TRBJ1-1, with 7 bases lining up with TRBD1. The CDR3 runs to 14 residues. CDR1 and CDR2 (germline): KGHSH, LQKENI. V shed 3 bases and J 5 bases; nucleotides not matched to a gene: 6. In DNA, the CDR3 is TGTGCCAGCTCACCCTCAGGGGGTCAGACTGAAGCTTTCTTT. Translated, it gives CASSPSGGQTEAFF. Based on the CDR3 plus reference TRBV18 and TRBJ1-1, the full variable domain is NAGVMQNPRHLVRRRGQEARLRCSPMKGHSHVYWYRQLPEEGLKFMVYLQKENIIDESGMPKERFSAEFPKEGPSILRIQQVVRGDSAAYFCASSPSGGQTEAFFGQGTRLTVV.

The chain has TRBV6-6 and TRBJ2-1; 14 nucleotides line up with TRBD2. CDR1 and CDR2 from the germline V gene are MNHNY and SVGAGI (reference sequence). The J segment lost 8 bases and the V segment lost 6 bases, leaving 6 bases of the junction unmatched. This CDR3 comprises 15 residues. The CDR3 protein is CASSQGLAGGDEQFF. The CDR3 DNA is TGTGCCAGCAGCCAAGGACTAGCGGGAGGTGATGAGCAGTTCTTC.

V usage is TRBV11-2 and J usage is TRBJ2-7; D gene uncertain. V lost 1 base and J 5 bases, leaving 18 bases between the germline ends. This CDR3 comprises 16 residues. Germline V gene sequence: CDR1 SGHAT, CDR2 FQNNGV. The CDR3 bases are TGTGCCAGCAGCTTAGGCGCACGTGTTTCGGTGGACGAGCAGTACTTC. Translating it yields CASSLGARVSVDEQYF.

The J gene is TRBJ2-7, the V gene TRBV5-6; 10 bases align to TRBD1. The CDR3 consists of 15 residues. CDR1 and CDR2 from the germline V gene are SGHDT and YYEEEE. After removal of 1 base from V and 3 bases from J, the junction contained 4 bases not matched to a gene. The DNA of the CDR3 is TGTGCCAGCAGCTTGTTCGGGACAGGGGTCTACGAGCAGTACTTC. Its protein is CASSLFGTGVYEQYF.